This T cell receptor (beta chain) is from a study of cytomegalovirus exposure and HLA in healthy donors. Study as a whole: There were 90 million to 130 million unique TCR beta sequences, drawn from about 179 million T cells, in an earlier analysis. HLA-typed donors were the source of 90 million or so unique TCRs, which an early data release held. Notes on the study in general: Later analysis demonstrated an association between a missense DCLRE1C variant and TCR beta V- and J-gene trimming.

A word on this clone: Its antigen is not known. One junction end disagrees with the germline gene, perhaps due to a read error.

Samples came from healthy bone marrow donors. PCR primers comprised 60 Vbeta and 13 Jbeta primers. TCRdb keeps only in-frame clones here, not all; method: immunoSEQ multiplex PCR. This repertoire shows 150,000 to 200,000 clones, around 84% found once; its top ten account for around 3.1%. CDR1 is ENHRY, CDR2 SYGVKD, per germline. The CDR3 totals 12 residues. V is TRBV10-3 and J is TRBJ2-7, with D perhaps matching TRBD1 (6 bases). This sequence originates from a woman in her thirties or forties in good health and CMV-seronegative. What was sequenced was PBMCs. CDR3 coding DNA: TGTGCCCACGCCCTGGGGGCGAACGAACAGTACTTC. This sequence encodes CAHALGANEQYF.